The rows below give T cell receptor beta chains drawn from one sample of a study of beta chain features in type 1 diabetes. TCRdb keeps only in-frame clones here, not all; method: immunoSEQ multiplex PCR. This sample has around 500,000 clones, with 30% found just once. Input material: naive CD4+ T cells from blood. These receptors were obtained from a man aged 18-30 years in good health. Both conserved end residues are part of each CDR3. A D gene is named only where the DNA matches it firmly. Clone size is not always given. Where it is, it says once, few, many or a class for expanded clones.

size	V	J	D	CDR3	DNA
.	TRBV7-2	TRBJ2-1	.	CASTITGRGAYEQFF	TGTGCCAGCACCATAACAGGTCGAGGGGCCTATGAGCAGTTCTTC
.	TRBV29-1	TRBJ2-1	TRBD2	CSVEDRGGRANNEQFF	TGCAGCGTTGAAGATCGGGGCGGGAGGGCCAACAATGAGCAGTTCTTC
few	TRBV30	TRBJ1-5	.	CAWSSQRGTGASLQPQHF	TGTGCCTGGTCTAGCCAGAGGGGGACGGGGGCATCTCTTCAGCCCCAGCATTTT
.	TRBV30	TRBJ1-4	TRBD1	CAWRGDSRREKLFF	TGTGCCTGGAGGGGGGACAGTCGGCGGGAAAAACTGTTTTTT
.	TRBV9	TRBJ2-4	.	CASSGSAKNIQYF	TGTGCCAGCTCGGGATCGGCCAAAAACATTCAGTACTTC
.	TRBV5-8	TRBJ2-7	.	CASSLAFYQQYF	TGTGCCAGCAGCTTGGCCTTTTACCAGCAGTACTTC
.	TRBV6-5	TRBJ2-3	.	CASSRPQRQVAQYF	TGTGCCAGCAGTCGGCCCCAACGACAGGTCGCGCAGTATTTT
few	TRBV4-3	TRBJ2-1	.	CASSQDRSRDNNLGNEQFF	TGCGCCAGCAGCCAAGATAGAAGCCGGGATAACAATTTGGGCAATGAGCAGTTCTTC
.	TRBV7-2	TRBJ2-7	.	CASSPWGSYEQYF	TGTGCCAGCAGCCCCTGGGGAAGCTACGAGCAGTACTTC
few	TRBV7-9	TRBJ2-4	TRBD2	CASSLAAGGPGAKNIQYF	TGTGCCAGCAGCTTAGCAGCGGGAGGGCCGGGTGCCAAAAACATTCAGTACTTC
.	TRBV15	TRBJ2-7	.	CATSRDKGYEQYF	TGTGCCACCAGCAGAGATAAAGGTTACGAGCAGTACTTC
few	TRBV2	TRBJ1-1	.	CASVLQGNTEAFF	TGTGCCAGCGTCCTCCAGGGGAACACTGAAGCTTTCTTT
few	TRBV7-8	TRBJ2-1	TRBD2	CASSLAASGSYNEQFF	TGTGCCAGCAGCTTAGCGGCTAGCGGGAGCTACAATGAGCAGTTCTTC
.	TRBV2	TRBJ2-1	.	CASERGNEQFF	TGTGCCAGCGAGAGAGGCAATGAGCAGTTCTTC
few	TRBV6-6	TRBJ2-5	.	CASSTTWTAQETQYF	TGTGCCAGCAGTACCACTTGGACAGCCCAAGAGACCCAGTACTTC
.	TRBV30	TRBJ1-2	.	CAWGRNLNYGYTF	TGTGCCTGGGGACGAAACCTTAACTATGGCTACACCTTC
.	TRBV11-2	TRBJ2-4	.	CASSLEGGLAKNIQYF	TGTGCCAGCAGCTTAGAGGGGGGACTAGCCAAAAACATTCAGTACTTC
few	TRBV27	TRBJ2-7	.	CASSLYISYEQYF	TGTGCCAGCAGTTTATACATCTCCTACGAGCAGTACTTC
.	TRBV10-3	TRBJ2-1	TRBD2	CAISSGSSYNEQFF	TGTGCCATCAGTAGCGGGAGCTCCTACAATGAGCAGTTCTTC
.	TRBV5-1	TRBJ2-7	TRBD1	CASSLDPTGIYEQYF	TGCGCCAGCAGCTTGGATCCGACAGGGATCTACGAGCAGTACTTC
.	TRBV5-1	TRBJ2-3	TRBD2	CASSPWREGTDTQYF	TGCGCCAGCAGCCCGTGGCGGGAGGGCACAGATACGCAGTATTTT
.	TRBV6-1	TRBJ2-5	TRBD1	CASSLQGAETQYF	TGTGCCAGCAGTTTACAGGGGGCCGAGACCCAGTACTTC
once	TRBV7-9	TRBJ1-1	.	CASRKIGGESEAFF	TGTGCCAGCAGGAAGATCGGGGGAGAGTCCGAAGCTTTCTTT
few	TRBV5-6	TRBJ2-5	TRBD1	CASSFNDRGLETQYF	TGTGCCAGCAGCTTTAACGACAGGGGGCTAGAGACCCAGTACTTC
few	TRBV30	TRBJ2-2	TRBD2	CAWSVSLAGMTGELFF	TGTGCCTGGAGTGTATCCCTAGCGGGAATGACCGGGGAGCTGTTTTTT
few	TRBV30	TRBJ2-5	TRBD2	CAWSAGLAGGQETQYF	TGTGCCTGGAGTGCCGGACTAGCGGGAGGTCAAGAGACCCAGTACTTC
.	TRBV7-9	TRBJ2-7	.	CASSLVPYEQYF	TGTGCCAGCAGCTTAGTCCCCTACGAGCAGTACTTC
once	TRBV5-1	TRBJ2-5	TRBD2	CASSGLAGGQETQYF	TGCGCCAGCAGCGGGCTAGCGGGAGGGCAAGAGACCCAGTACTTC
.	TRBV7-2	TRBJ2-5	.	CASSLARSQETQYF	TGTGCCAGCAGCTTAGCCAGGAGCCAAGAGACCCAGTACTTC
.	TRBV6-6	TRBJ2-7	TRBD2	CASSYQRGLYEQYF	TGTGCCAGCAGTTATCAGCGGGGCCTCTACGAGCAGTACTTC
.	TRBV23-1	TRBJ2-1	TRBD2	CASSHLKLAGLSSYNEQFF	TGCGCCAGCAGTCATCTCAAACTAGCGGGCCTGAGCTCCTACAATGAGCAGTTCTTC
.	TRBV5-6	TRBJ2-5	.	CASSLGGIQETQYF	TGTGCCAGCAGCTTGGGAGGGATCCAAGAGACCCAGTACTTC
.	TRBV29-1	TRBJ2-7	.	CSVLRGPSYEQYF	TGCAGCGTTTTAAGGGGACCCTCCTACGAGCAGTACTTC
.	TRBV27	TRBJ2-6	.	CASSLGRGSGANVLTF	TGTGCCAGCAGTTTGGGTCGGGGCTCTGGGGCCAACGTCCTGACTTTC
.	TRBV25-1	TRBJ2-5	TRBD1	CASSEQGARETQYF	TGTGCCAGCAGTGAACAGGGGGCAAGAGAGACCCAGTACTTC
.	TRBV9	TRBJ1-5	.	CASSSPGAGNQPQHF	TGTGCCAGCAGCTCTCCCGGGGCTGGCAATCAGCCCCAGCATTTT
.	TRBV5-1	TRBJ2-1	TRBD2	CASAGDSYNEQFF	TGCGCCAGCGCGGGAGACTCCTACAATGAGCAGTTCTTC
.	TRBV5-1	TRBJ2-3	TRBD2	CASSPLAGGPDTQYF	TGCGCCAGCAGCCCGCTAGCGGGAGGGCCAGATACGCAGTATTTT
few	TRBV5-4	TRBJ2-5	TRBD1	CASSSTGTGFRETQYF	TGTGCCAGCAGTTCGACCGGGACAGGGTTCCGAGAGACCCAGTACTTC
few	TRBV30	TRBJ1-5	.	CAWSVINSNQPQHF	TGTGCCTGGAGTGTGATTAATAGCAATCAGCCCCAGCATTTT
.	TRBV30	TRBJ1-6	TRBD1	CAWSVQGNSPLHF	TGTGCCTGGAGTGTACAGGGGAATTCACCCCTCCACTTT
few	TRBV5-1	TRBJ1-1	.	CASSGDAVNTEAFF	TGCGCCAGCAGCGGGGACGCGGTGAACACTGAAGCTTTCTTT
.	TRBV7-6	TRBJ1-5	.	CASSLRRDQPQHF	TGTGCCAGCAGCCTACGGAGGGATCAGCCCCAGCATTTT
few	TRBV2	TRBJ2-2	.	CASSGRDGGTGELFF	TGTGCCAGCAGTGGTCGGGACGGCGGCACCGGGGAGCTGTTTTTT
few	TRBV5-1	TRBJ2-5	.	CASSFTAVETQYF	TGCGCCAGCAGCTTTACGGCGGTAGAGACCCAGTACTTC
.	TRBV9	TRBJ2-7	.	CASSLGRSEAYEQYF	TGTGCCAGCAGCCTCGGGCGAAGTGAAGCCTACGAGCAGTACTTC
.	TRBV25-1	TRBJ2-3	.	CASRDHRRRTDTQYF	TGTGCCAGCAGGGACCATAGGCGCCGCACAGATACGCAGTATTTT
.	TRBV11-2	TRBJ1-2	.	CASSPGYGYTF	TGTGCCAGCAGCCCCGGCTATGGCTACACCTTC
.	TRBV7-9	TRBJ2-7	.	CASSPRGDPYEQYF	TGTGCCAGCAGCCCCAGAGGGGACCCCTACGAGCAGTACTTC
.	TRBV7-2	TRBJ2-1	.	CASSLDVSYNEQFF	TGTGCCAGCAGCTTAGATGTGTCCTACAATGAGCAGTTCTTC
few	TRBV2	TRBJ2-1	.	CASTGSYNEQFF	TGTGCCAGCACGGGCAGCTACAATGAGCAGTTCTTC
.	TRBV11-2	TRBJ2-3	.	CASSLRQLRTDTQYF	TGTGCCAGCAGCCTACGACAGCTACGCACAGATACGCAGTATTTT
.	TRBV28	TRBJ1-6	.	CASSLRDGTSALHF	TGTGCCAGCAGTCTCAGGGACGGAACTTCGGCCCTCCACTTT
few	TRBV28	TRBJ1-5	.	CASSLWAGSNQPQHF	TGTGCCAGCAGTTTATGGGCCGGTAGCAATCAGCCCCAGCATTTT